This T cell receptor (beta chain) emerged from a study of OX40 agonist ivuxolimab in advanced cancers. Study details: It was ivuxolimab, an agonistic anti-OX40 (CD134) antibody, that patients were treated with.

CDR3 length: 16 residues. CDR1 is SGHRS, CDR2 YFSETQ, per germline. V lost 0 bases to trimming and J lost 2 bases; unmatched junction nucleotides: 2. Worth noting for this clone: Its antigen is currently unknown.

Notes on the study in general: Relative to CD4+ cells, CD8+ T cells on average had more expanded clones. At 0.1 to 3.0 mg/kg, clonal expansion of CD4+ and CD8+ blood T cells had occurred by week 6. Partial responders at 0.1-3.0 mg/kg had among the lowest clonal expansion.

Libraries were prepared by immunoSEQ multiplex PCR; TCRdb keeps only in-frame clonotypes and omits some of them. Found here are roughly 75,000 clones, roughly nine tenths of them singletons; the top ten hold 10% to 15%. The chain uses TRBV5-1 and TRBJ2-2; 9 bases are a match to TRBD2. This TCR derives from an adult with an advanced solid tumor such as melanoma, head and neck, liver or kidney cancer. The sequenced sample was CD4+ or CD8+ T cells sorted from blood, obtained in a trial of the OX40 agonist ivuxolimab. The CDR3 loop is CASSLAGLANTGELFF. As DNA, the CDR3 is TGCGCCAGCAGCTTGGCGGGACTAGCAAACACCGGGGAGCTGTTTTTT.